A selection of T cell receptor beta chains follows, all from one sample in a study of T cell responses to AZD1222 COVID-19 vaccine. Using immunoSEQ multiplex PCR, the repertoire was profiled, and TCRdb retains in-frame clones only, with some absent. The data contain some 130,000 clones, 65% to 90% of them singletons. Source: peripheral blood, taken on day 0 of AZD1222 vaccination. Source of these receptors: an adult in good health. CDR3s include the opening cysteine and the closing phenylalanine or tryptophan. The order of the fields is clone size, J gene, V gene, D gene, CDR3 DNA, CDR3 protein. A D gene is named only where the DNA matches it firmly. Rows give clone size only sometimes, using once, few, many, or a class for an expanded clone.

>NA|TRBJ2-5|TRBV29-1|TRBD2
TGCAGCGCGCACACTAGCGGGGGGGAGACCCAGTACTTC
CSAHTSGGETQYF
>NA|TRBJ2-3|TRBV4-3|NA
TGCGCCAGCAGCCAAGGTTCCAGTAGCACAGATACGCAGTATTTT
CASSQGSSSTDTQYF
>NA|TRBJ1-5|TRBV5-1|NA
TGCGCCAGCAGCTTAACAGGGAATTCGGAGCCCCAGCATTTT
CASSLTGNSEPQHF
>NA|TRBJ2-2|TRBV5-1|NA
TGCGCCAGCAGCTCGGGCGCGAACACCGGGGAGCTGTTTTTT
CASSSGANTGELFF
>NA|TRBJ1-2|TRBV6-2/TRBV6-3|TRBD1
TGTGCCAGCAGTTACATAGGGACAGGATCTCTTGGCTACACCTTC
CASSYIGTGSLGYTF
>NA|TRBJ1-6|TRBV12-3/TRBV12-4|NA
TGTGCCAGCACCACGAATTCACCCCTCCACTTT
CASTTNSPLHF
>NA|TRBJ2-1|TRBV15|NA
TGTGCCACCAGCAGAGAAGGGGGAACCTCCTACAATGAGCAGTTCTTC
CATSREGGTSYNEQFF
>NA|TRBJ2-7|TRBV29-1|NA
TGCAGCGTGGGGTTACCCTACGAGCAGTACTTC
CSVGLPYEQYF
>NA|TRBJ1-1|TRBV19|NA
TGTGCCAGTAGTAACGCGGGTGTGAACACTGAAGCTTTCTTT
CASSNAGVNTEAFF
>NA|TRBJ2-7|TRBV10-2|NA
TGCGCCAGCAGCGACTTCCGGGGCTTATCCTACGAGCAGTACTTC
CASSDFRGLSYEQYF
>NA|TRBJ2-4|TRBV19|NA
TGTGCCACAAGCGATGGAGCTCTAGCCAAAAACATTCAGTACTTC
CATSDGALAKNIQYF
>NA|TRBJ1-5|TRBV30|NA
TGTGCCTGGAGTGCAGGTCGCAATCAGCCCCAGCATTTT
CAWSAGRNQPQHF
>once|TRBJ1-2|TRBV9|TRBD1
TGTGCCAGCACCCTTTCGGGACAGGTACTATATGGCTACACCTTC
CASTLSGQVLYGYTF
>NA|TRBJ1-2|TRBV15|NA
TGTGCCACCAGCATCATCAGGGATGGCTACACCTTC
CATSIIRDGYTF
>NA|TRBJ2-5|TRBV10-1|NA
TGCGCCAGCAGTGACTCCCTACGTGGGGGCCGGGCGGGACAAGAGACCCAGTACTTC
CASSDSLRGGRAGQETQYF
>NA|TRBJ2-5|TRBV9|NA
TGTGCCAGCAGCGTATGGGAAGCAGGGGTATTAGGGACCCAGTACTTC
CASSVWEAGVLGTQYF
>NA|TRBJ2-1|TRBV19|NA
TGTGCCAGTAGGGACCCAGGACGGGGGAATGAGCAGTTCTTC
CASRDPGRGNEQFF
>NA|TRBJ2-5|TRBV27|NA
TGTGCCAGACCATGTCAGGAGACCCAGTACTTC
CARPCQETQYF
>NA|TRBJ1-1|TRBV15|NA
TGTGCCACCAGCAGAGATAACAGGAGGCTGAACACTGAAGCTTTCTTT
CATSRDNRRLNTEAFF
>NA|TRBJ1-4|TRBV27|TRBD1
TGTGCCAGCAGCCAGACAGGGTGGAAGGAAAAACTGTTTTTT
CASSQTGWKEKLFF
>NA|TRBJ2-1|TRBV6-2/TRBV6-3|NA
TGTGCCAGCAGCCTACCCCGGATGTACAATGAGCAGTTCTTC
CASSLPRMYNEQFF